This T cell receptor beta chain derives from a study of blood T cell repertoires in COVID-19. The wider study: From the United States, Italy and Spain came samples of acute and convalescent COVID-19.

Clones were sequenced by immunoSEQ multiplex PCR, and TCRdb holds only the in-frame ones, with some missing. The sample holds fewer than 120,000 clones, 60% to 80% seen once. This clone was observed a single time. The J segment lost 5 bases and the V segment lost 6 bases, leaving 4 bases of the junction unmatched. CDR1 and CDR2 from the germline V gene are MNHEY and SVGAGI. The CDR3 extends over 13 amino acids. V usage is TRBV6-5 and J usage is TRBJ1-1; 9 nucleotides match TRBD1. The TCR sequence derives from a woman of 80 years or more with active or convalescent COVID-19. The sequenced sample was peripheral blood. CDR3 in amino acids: CASRRQGGTEAFF. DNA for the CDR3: TGTGCCAGCAGGCGACAGGGGGGGACTGAAGCTTTCTTT.